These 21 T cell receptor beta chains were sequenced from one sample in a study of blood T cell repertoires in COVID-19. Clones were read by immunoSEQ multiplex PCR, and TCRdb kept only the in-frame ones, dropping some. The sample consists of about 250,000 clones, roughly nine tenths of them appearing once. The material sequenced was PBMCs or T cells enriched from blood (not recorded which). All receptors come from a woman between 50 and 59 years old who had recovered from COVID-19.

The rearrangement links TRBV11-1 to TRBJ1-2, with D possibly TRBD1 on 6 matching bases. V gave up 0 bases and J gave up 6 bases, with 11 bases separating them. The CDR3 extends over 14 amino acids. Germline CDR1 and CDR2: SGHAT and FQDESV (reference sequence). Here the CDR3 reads CASSLASGTNGYTF. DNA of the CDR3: TGTGCCAGCAGCTTAGCTTCCGGGACAAATGGCTACACCTTC. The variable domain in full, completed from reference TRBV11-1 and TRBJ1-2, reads EAEVAQSPRYKITEKSQAVAFWCDPISGHATLYWYRQILGQGPELLVQFQDESVVDDSQLPKDRFSAERLKGVDSTLKIQPAELGDSAMYLCASSLASGTNGYTFGSGTRLTVV.

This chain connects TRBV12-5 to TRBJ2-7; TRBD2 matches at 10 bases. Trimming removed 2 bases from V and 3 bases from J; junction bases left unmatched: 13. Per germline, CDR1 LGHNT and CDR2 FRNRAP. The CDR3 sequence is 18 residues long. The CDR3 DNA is TGTGCTAGTGGTTTGACGCCGGGACTAGCGATAAGATTCTACGAGCAGTACTTC. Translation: CASGLTPGLAIRFYEQYF.

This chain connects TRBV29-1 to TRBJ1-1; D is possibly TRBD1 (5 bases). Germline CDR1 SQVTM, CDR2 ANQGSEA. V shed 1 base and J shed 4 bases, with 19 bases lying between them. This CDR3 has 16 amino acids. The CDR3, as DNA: TGCAGCGTTGAAGGGAGGGGCGAAACTTTGGGCACTGAAGCTTTCTTT. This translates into CSVEGRGETLGTEAFF.

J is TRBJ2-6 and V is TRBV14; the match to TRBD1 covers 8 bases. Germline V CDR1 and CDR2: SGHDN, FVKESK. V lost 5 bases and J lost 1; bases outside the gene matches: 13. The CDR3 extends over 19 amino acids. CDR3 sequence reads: CASSKRTGTSYSGANVLTF. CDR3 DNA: TGTGCCAGCAGCAAAAGGACAGGGACTTCATATTCTGGGGCCAACGTCCTGACTTTC.

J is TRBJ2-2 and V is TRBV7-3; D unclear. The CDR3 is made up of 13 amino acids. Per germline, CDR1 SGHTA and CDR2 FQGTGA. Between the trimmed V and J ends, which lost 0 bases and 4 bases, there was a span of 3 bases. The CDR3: CASSLTLTGELFF. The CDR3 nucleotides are TGTGCCAGCAGCTTAACCCTCACCGGGGAGCTGTTTTTT.

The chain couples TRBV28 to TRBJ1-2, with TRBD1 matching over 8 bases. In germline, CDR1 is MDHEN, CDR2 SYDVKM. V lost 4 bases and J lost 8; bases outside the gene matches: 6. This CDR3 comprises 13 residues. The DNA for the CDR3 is TGTGCCAGCAGTTCGGACAGGGTAGGAGGCTACACCTTC. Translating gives CASSSDRVGGYTF.

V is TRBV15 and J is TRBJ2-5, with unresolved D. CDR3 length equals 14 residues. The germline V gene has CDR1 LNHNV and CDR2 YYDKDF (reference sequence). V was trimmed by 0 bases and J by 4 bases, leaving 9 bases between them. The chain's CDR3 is CATSRDNRVETQYF. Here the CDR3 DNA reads TGTGCCACCAGCAGAGATAACCGGGTAGAGACCCAGTACTTC.

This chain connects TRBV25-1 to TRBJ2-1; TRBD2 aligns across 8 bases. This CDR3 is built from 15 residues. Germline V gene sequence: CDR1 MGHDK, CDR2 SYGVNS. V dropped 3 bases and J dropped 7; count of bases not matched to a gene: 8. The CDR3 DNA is TGTGCCAGCAGTGACGGCGGGAGGCCTGGGAATGAGCAGTTCTTC. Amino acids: CASSDGGRPGNEQFF.

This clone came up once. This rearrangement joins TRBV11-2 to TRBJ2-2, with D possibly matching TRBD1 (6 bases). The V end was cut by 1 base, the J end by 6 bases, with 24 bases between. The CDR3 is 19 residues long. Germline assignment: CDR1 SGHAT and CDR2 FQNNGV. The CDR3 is CASSLAFSPIHRVSGELFF. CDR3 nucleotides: TGTGCCAGCAGCTTAGCTTTTTCGCCCATCCACAGGGTTTCCGGGGAGCTGTTTTTT.

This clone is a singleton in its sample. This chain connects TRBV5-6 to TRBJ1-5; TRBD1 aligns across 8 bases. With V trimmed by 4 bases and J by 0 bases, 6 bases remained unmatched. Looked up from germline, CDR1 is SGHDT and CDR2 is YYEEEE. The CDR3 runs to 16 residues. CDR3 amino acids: CASSRLDRDSNQPQHF. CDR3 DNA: TGTGCCAGCAGCCGTTTGGACAGGGATAGCAATCAGCCCCAGCATTTT.

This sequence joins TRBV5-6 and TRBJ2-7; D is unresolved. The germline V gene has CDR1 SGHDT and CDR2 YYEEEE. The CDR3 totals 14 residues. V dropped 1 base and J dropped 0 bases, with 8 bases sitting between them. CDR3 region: CASSLLSSSYEQYF. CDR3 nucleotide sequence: TGTGCCAGCAGCTTGTTGTCTAGCTCCTACGAGCAGTACTTC.

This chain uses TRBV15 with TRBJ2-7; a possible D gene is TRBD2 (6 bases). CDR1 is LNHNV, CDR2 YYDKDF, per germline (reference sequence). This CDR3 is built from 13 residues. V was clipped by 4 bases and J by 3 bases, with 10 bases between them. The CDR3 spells CATSKLASYEQYF. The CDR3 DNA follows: TGTGCCACCAGCAAACTAGCCAGCTACGAGCAGTACTTC.

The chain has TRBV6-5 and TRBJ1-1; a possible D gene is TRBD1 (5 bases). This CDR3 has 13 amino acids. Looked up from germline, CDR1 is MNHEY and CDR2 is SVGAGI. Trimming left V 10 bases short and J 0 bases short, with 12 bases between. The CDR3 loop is CATVDNLNTEAFF. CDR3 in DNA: TGTGCCACTGTGGACAACTTGAACACTGAAGCTTTCTTT.

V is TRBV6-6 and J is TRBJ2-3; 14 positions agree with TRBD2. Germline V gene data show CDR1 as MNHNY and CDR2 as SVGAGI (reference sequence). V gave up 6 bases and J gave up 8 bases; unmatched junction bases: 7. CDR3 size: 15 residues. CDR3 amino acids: CASRETSGRAGTQYF. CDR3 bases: TGTGCCAGCAGGGAGACTAGCGGGAGGGCCGGTACGCAGTATTTT.

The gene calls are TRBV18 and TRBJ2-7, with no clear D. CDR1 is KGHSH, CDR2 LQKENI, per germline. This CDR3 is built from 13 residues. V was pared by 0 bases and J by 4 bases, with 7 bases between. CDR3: CASSPPSRYEQYF. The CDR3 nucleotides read TGTGCCAGCTCACCACCATCACGGTACGAGCAGTACTTC.

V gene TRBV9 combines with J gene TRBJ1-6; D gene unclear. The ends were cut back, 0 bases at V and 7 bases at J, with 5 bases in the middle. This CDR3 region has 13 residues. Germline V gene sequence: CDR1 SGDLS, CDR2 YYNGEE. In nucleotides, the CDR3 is TGTGCCAGCAGCGTAGCTATAAATTCACCCCTCCACTTT. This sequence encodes CASSVAINSPLHF. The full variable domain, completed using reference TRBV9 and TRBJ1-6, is DSGVTQTPKHLITATGQRVTLRCSPRSGDLSVYWYQQSLDQGLQFLIQYYNGEERAKGNILERFSAQQFPDLHSELNLSSLELGDSALYFCASSVAINSPLHFGNGTRLTVT.

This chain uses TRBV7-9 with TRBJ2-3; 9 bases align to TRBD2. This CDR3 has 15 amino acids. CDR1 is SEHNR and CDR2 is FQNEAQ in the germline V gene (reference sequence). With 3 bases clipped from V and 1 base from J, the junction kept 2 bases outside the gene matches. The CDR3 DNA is TGTGCCAGCAGCTTTTTAGCGGGAGGCACAGATACGCAGTATTTT. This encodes CASSFLAGGTDTQYF.

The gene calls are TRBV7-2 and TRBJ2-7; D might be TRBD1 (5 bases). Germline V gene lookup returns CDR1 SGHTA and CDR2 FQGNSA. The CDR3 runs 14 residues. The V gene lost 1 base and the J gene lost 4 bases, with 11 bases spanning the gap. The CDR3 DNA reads TGTGCCAGCAGCTTAGAAGGGGCCCGATACGAGCAGTACTTC. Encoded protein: CASSLEGARYEQYF.

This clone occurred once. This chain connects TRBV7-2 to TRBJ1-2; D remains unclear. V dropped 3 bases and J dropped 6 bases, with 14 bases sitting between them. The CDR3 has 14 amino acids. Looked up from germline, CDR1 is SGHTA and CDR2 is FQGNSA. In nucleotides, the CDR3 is TGTGCCAGCAGCTTTACGGCGATCCTAGATGGCTACACCTTC. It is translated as CASSFTAILDGYTF.

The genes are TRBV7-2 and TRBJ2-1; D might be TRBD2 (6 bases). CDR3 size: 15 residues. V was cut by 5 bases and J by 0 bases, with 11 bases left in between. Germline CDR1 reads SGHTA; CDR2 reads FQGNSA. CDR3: CASSLDGSSYNEQFF. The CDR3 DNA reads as TGTGCCAGCAGCCTTGACGGGAGCTCCTACAATGAGCAGTTCTTC.

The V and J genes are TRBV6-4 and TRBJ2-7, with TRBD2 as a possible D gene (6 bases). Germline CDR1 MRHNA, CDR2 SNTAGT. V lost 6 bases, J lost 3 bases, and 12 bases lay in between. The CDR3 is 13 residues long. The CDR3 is CASSQLGGYEQYF. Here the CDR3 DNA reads TGTGCCAGCAGCCAGCTGGGGGGCTACGAGCAGTACTTC.